This T cell receptor (beta chain) came from a study of CD8 T cells in ankylosing spondylitis. Study results and caveats: Those disease-linked clones were CD8+; they were also relatively rare in peripheral blood. A motif in TCR beta, a set of seven to nine highly homologous variants, appeared characteristic of ankylosing spondylitis blood. Significantly higher representation of disease-linked clones was reported for matched ankylosing spondylitis synovial fluid.

Trimming removed 3 bases from V and 2 bases from J, with 6 bases in between. The germline CDR1 and CDR2 sequences are SGDLS and YYNGEE. This CDR3 contains 13 residues. The sample holds a few counts of this clonotype. Its antigen is still unknown. Using quantitative 5'-RACE with molecular barcodes, the authors made TCR beta libraries. TCRdb independently ran MiXCR on the 5' RACE reads; one entry per CDR3 protein. The sample records about 160,000 distinct CDR3 sequences, approximately 20% being singletons. The V gene is TRBV9, the J gene TRBJ2-1, with D uncertain. The sample comprised blood, either unsorted or a sorted T cell fraction (not recorded which). This receptor was taken from a male donor with ankylosing spondylitis or in good health (not recorded which). CDR3 sequence reads: CASSATAYNEQFF. The CDR3 bases are TGTGCCAGCAGCGCCACAGCCTACAATGAGCAGTTCTTC.